Each of the 10 T cell receptor beta chains below was sequenced from the same sample in a study of blood T cell repertoires in COVID-19. Some clones are missing from TCRdb's copy, which holds only in-frame ones; the method was immunoSEQ multiplex PCR. The sample contains 370,000 or so clones, roughly four fifths of which appear only once. Source material: peripheral blood. The receptor set was obtained from a human donor with acute or convalescent COVID-19. The donor label of this sample is uncertain.

The gene calls are TRBV9 and TRBJ2-3; 14 nucleotides match TRBD2. V was pared by 3 bases and J by 3 bases, with 3 bases of the junction left unmatched. Per germline, CDR1 SGDLS and CDR2 YYNGEE. The CDR3 runs to 16 residues. This chain's CDR3 is CASSAGLAGGTDTQYF. The CDR3 DNA reads as TGTGCCAGCAGCGCAGGACTAGCGGGGGGAACAGATACGCAGTATTTT.

The chain links TRBV7-9 to TRBJ2-5, with 8 bases fitting TRBD2. J gave up 1 base and V 5 bases, and 9 bases lay outside the gene matches. Germline CDR1 and CDR2: SEHNR and FQNEAQ (reference sequence). There are 16 residues in the CDR3. The CDR3 coding sequence is TGTGCCAGCAGCCCGTGGGCCGGGGGGGCCCAAGAGACCCAGTACTTC. Translated: CASSPWAGGAQETQYF.

The CDR3 nucleotides read TGTGCCAGCAGGGACGACAGGGGGATTGAAAAACTGTTTTTT. Protein product: CASRDDRGIEKLFF. This chain connects TRBV2 to TRBJ1-4, with TRBD1 matching 9 bases. V gave up 6 bases and J gave up 7 bases; unmatched junction bases: 6. This CDR3 region has 14 residues. Looked up from germline, CDR1 is SNHLY and CDR2 is FYNNEI.

This clone has only one observation. The V gene is TRBV27, the J gene TRBJ1-6; weak D call: TRBD1 (5 bases). V dropped 0 bases and J dropped 8 bases, with 11 bases sitting between them. Germline CDR1 and CDR2: MNHEY and SMNVEV (reference sequence). This CDR3 has 15 residues. DNA of the CDR3: TGTGCCAGCAGTTTATCGATAGGGGCGCATTCACCCCTCCACTTT. Residues: CASSLSIGAHSPLHF.

The rearrangement links TRBV11-3 to TRBJ2-5; the D is unclear. CDR3 length: 14 amino acids. V lost 0 bases and J lost 6, with 11 bases in between. The germline V gene has CDR1 SGHNT and CDR2 YENEEA. CDR3 DNA: TGTGCCAGCAGCTTAGATGGGCCAGGAAAGACCCAGTACTTC. Its protein is CASSLDGPGKTQYF.

The J gene is TRBJ2-7, the V gene TRBV2, with 7 bases identical to TRBD1. Germline trimming cut 6 bases from V and 2 bases from J; bases unmatched to any gene: 10. This CDR3 has 15 residues. CDR1 is SNHLY, CDR2 FYNNEI, per germline. In nucleotides, the CDR3 is TGTGCCAGCAGCGAGAGACAGGGAGCCCCCTACGAGCAGTACTTC. Translation: CASSERQGAPYEQYF.

The chain couples TRBV3-1 (or the pseudogene TRBV3-2) to TRBJ1-2; 7 positions agree with TRBD1. J gave up 0 bases and V 0 bases, and 13 bases lay outside the gene matches. The CDR3 sequence is 19 residues long. Germline values: CDR1 LGHDT, CDR2 YNNKEL (reference sequence). The CDR3, as DNA: TGTGCCAGCAGCCAAGATCGGGGTAGGGGGCCTAAAGCTAACTATGGCTACACCTTC. Its translation: CASSQDRGRGPKANYGYTF.

In its sample, this clone was seen once. This rearrangement joins TRBV19 to TRBJ2-3; D unclear. Germline lookup yields CDR1 LNHDA and CDR2 SQIVND (reference sequence). The CDR3 sequence is 16 residues long. V was clipped by 0 bases and J by 0 bases, with 10 bases between them. The CDR3 region is CASSIDRLSSTDTQYF. The DNA for the CDR3 is TGTGCCAGTAGTATAGATCGCCTGAGCAGCACAGATACGCAGTATTTT.

The gene calls are TRBV28 and TRBJ2-2; a possible D gene is TRBD2 (5 bases). The CDR3 loop spans 13 amino acids. V lost 4 bases, J lost 13 bases, and 16 bases lay in between. Germline V CDR1 and CDR2: MDHEN, SYDVKM. CDR3 residues: CASSSPEGFLLFF. In nucleotides, the CDR3 is TGTGCCAGCAGTTCACCTGAGGGATTTCTGCTGTTTTTT.

The rearrangement links TRBV7-9 to TRBJ2-1; 7 positions agree with TRBD2. The V segment lost 6 bases and the J segment 0 bases; nucleotides outside the gene matches: 5. This CDR3 has 15 amino acids. The V gene's germline CDR1 is SEHNR and CDR2 FQNEAQ (reference sequence). The chain's CDR3 is CASRETGGSYNEQFF. In DNA form, the CDR3 reads TGTGCCAGCAGGGAGACGGGGGGCTCCTACAATGAGCAGTTCTTC.